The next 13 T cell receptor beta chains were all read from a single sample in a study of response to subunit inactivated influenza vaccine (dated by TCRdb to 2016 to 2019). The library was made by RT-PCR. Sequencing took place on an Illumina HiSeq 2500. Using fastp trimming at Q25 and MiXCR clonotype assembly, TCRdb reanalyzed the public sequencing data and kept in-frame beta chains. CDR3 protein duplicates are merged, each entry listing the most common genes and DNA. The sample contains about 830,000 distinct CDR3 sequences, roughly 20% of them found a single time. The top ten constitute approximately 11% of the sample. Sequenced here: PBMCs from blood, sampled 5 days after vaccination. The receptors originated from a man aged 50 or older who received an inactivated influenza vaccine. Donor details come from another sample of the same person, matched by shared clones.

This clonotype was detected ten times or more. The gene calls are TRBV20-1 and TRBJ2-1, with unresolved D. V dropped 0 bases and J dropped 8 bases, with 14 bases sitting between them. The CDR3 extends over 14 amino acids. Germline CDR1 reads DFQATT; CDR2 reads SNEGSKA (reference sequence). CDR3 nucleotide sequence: TGCAGTGCTAGAGATGGTTTGGCTTCGTATGAGCAGTTCTTC. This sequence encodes CSARDGLASYEQFF.

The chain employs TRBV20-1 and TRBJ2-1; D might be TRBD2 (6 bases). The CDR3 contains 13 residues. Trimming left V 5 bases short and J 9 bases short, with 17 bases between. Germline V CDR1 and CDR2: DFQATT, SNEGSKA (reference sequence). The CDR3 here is CSAGAWRGAEQFF. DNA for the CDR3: TGCAGTGCTGGGGCTTGGCGGGGCGCTGAGCAGTTCTTC.

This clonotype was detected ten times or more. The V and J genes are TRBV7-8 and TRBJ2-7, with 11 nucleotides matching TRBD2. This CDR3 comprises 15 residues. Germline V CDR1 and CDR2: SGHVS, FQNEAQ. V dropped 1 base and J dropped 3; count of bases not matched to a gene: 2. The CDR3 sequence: CASSLDTSGSYEQYF. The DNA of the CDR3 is TGTGCCAGCAGCTTAGATACTAGCGGGAGCTACGAGCAGTACTTC.

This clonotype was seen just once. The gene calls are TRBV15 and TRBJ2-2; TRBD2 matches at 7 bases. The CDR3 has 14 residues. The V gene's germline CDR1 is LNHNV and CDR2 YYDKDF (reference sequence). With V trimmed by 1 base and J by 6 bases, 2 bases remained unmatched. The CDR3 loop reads CATSRAGGAGELFF. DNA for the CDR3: TGTGCCACCAGCAGAGCTGGGGGGGCCGGGGAGCTGTTTTTT.

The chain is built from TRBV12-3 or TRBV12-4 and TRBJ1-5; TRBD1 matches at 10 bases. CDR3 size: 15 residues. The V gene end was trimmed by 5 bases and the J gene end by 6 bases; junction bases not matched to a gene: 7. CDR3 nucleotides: TGTGCCAGCAGTCCATTGACAGGGGGCCGTCAGCCCCAGCATTTT. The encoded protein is CASSPLTGGRQPQHF.

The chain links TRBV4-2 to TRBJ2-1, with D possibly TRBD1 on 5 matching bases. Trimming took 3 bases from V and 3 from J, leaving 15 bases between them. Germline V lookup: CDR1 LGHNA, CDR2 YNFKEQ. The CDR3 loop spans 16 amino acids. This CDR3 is CASSQSQVSFYNEQFF. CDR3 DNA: TGTGCCAGCAGCCAGTCACAGGTTTCGTTCTACAATGAGCAGTTCTTC.

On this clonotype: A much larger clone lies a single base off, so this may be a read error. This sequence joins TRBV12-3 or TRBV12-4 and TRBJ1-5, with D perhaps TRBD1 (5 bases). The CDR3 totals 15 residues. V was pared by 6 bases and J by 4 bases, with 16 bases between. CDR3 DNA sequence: TGTGCCAGCAGGCCCACAGGAAACCTTAATCAGCCCCAGCATTTT. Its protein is CASRPTGNLNQPQHF.

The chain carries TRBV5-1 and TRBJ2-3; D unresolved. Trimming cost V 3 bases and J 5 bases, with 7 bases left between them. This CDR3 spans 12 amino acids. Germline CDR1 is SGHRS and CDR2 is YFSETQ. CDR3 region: CASSSELDTQYF. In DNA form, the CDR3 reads TGCGCCAGCAGCTCGGAGCTAGATACGCAGTATTTT.

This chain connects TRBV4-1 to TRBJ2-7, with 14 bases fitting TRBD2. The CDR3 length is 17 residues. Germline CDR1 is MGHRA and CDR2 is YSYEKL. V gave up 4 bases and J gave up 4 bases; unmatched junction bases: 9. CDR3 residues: CASSPRLAGGPVYEQYF. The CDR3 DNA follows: TGCGCCAGCAGCCCTAGACTAGCGGGGGGGCCGGTATACGAGCAGTACTTC.

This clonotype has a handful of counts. DNA for the CDR3: TGCAGTGCTAGCCCACCCGGGGGGAGCACTGAAGCTTTCTTT. Encoded protein: CSASPPGGSTEAFF. J is TRBJ1-1 and V is TRBV20-1, with D perhaps TRBD1 (5 bases). CDR1 is DFQATT, CDR2 SNEGSKA, per germline (reference sequence). CDR3 size: 14 residues. The V end was cut by 3 bases, the J end by 4 bases, with 15 bases between.

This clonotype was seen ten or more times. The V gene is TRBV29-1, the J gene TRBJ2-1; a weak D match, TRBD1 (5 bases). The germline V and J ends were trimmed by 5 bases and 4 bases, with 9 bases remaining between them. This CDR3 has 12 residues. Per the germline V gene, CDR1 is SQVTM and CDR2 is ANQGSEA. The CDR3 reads CSVSGNYNEQFF. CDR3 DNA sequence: TGCAGCGTTTCAGGGAATTACAATGAGCAGTTCTTC.

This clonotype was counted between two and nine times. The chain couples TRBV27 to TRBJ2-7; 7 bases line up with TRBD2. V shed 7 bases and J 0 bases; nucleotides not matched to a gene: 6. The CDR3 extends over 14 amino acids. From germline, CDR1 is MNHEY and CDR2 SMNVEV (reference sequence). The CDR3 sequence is CASKASGLSYEQYF. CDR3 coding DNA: TGTGCCAGCAAGGCTAGCGGCCTCTCCTACGAGCAGTACTTC.

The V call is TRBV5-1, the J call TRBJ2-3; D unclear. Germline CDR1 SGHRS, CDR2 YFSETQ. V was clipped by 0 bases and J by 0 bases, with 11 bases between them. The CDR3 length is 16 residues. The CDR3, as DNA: TGCGCCAGCAGCTTGGGACGGGCAGAAAGCACAGATACGCAGTATTTT. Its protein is CASSLGRAESTDTQYF. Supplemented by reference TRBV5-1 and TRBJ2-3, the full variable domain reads KAGVTQTPRYLIKTRGQQVTLSCSPISGHRSVSWYQQTPGQGLQFLFEYFSETQRNKGNFPGRFSGRQFSNSRSEMNVSTLELGDSALYLCASSLGRAESTDTQYFGPGTRLTVL.